One and the same sample provided the 4 T cell receptor beta chains below, sequenced in a study of identical twins' blood T cells. TCRdb recomputed calls from the 5' RACE reads with MiXCR, one row per CDR3 protein. The data show 350,000 to 400,000 distinct CDR3 sequences, around 30% seen once. Sequenced sample: PBMCs. These receptor sequences come from a woman aged 18-49 years in good health.

CDR3 sequence: CASSLLTGTGTEKLFF. In DNA, the CDR3 is TGCGCCAGCAGCTTGTTAACCGGGACAGGGACCGAAAAACTGTTTTTT. This chain connects TRBV5-1 to TRBJ1-4, with TRBD1 identical over 9 bases. V lost 1 base and J lost 8; bases outside the gene matches: 9. In germline, CDR1 is SGHRS, CDR2 YFSETQ. The CDR3 has 16 residues.

This chain links TRBV24-1 with TRBJ2-5; D unresolved. The V gene's germline CDR1 is KGHDR and CDR2 SFDVKD. The CDR3 is 13 amino acids. With 2 bases removed from V and 2 bases from J, the gap between germline ends came to 5 bases. The chain's CDR3 is CATSDWRQETQYF. The CDR3 bases are TGTGCCACCAGTGATTGGCGTCAAGAGACCCAGTACTTC.

The rearrangement uses TRBV5-4 and TRBJ2-7; 7 bases agree with TRBD2. The CDR3 is 16 amino acids. The trim removed 0 bases at V and 2 bases at J, leaving 8 bases unmatched. Germline V CDR1 and CDR2: SGHNT, YYREEE (reference sequence). The CDR3 protein is CASSLGLSGVAYEQYF. CDR3 nucleotide sequence: TGTGCCAGCAGCTTGGGTTTAAGCGGGGTAGCCTACGAGCAGTACTTC.

This rearrangement joins TRBV25-1 to TRBJ2-1; either TRBD1 or TRBD2 may fit D (5 bases each). The CDR3 runs to 13 residues. V gave up 5 bases and J gave up 5 bases, with 10 bases separating them. Germline V gene data show CDR1 as MGHDK and CDR2 as SYGVNS. For the CDR3, the DNA is TGTGCCAGCAGTTGGGGGACCCACAATGAGCAGTTCTTC. Amino acid sequence: CASSWGTHNEQFF.